This paragraph reports one T cell receptor beta chain. The antigen it recognizes is unknown. No much larger clone exists at a distance of one base, and base qualities are not known. The data belong to a study of long-term antiretroviral therapy in people with HIV (dated by TCRdb to between 2021 and 2024). In terms of the full investigation: The earliest samples were collected approximately a decade before the 2015 WHO recommendation for immediate ART, a period when ART was typically delayed until CD4 counts fell. This retrospective serial study examined whether starting ART and sustained HIV suppression were associated with changes in the composition and diversity of the TRB repertoire in peripheral blood. The cohort contributed about 200 cryopreserved PBMC samples from 30 adults with confirmed HIV infection, collected serially over a mean of approximately 6 years (range 1-12). Among the 30 to 35 participants with HIV, roughly eleven were female. No cross-contamination during QIAcube processing was shown when test extractions of a monoclonal T-cell line were performed alongside 30 to 40 polyclonal samples. Beyond this particular receptor, the publication reports: CDR3 length ranges in HIV repertoires were narrower than in controls, and network structure suggested an antigen-experienced repertoire with only a slight naive shift after ART. Limited PBMC availability meant only the TCR beta chain was sequenced, without alpha chain pairing. Because pre-ART samples had limited cell numbers, unsorted PBMC were profiled rather than sorted CD4+ and CD8+ T cells. The samples were dated from about 2003 to 2017, and the ART regimens that were used may be less effective than current ART regimens. Starting ART was linked to a significant rise in TRB diversity, yet even after long-term ART the diversity remained significantly lower than in transplant donor controls. Inferences about post-ART repertoire changes were limited because no data were available on ART adherence, viral resistance or therapy changes. Expanded TRB clones identified before ART initiation dominated the repertoire at all time points, although this dominance fluctuated and declined in many PLHIV after ART.

The immunoSEQ hsTCRB v3.0 assay was used at survey level resolution to sequence the TRB variable region. The target sequencing depth for TRB was roughly 40,000-50,000 T-cell genomes per sample. TRB libraries were pooled and sequenced on an Illumina MiSeq using a v3 150-cycle kit. For the original study's pipeline: Repertoire analysis ran in R within a reproducible Nextflow workflow covering QC, data transformation and analysis. LymphoSeq2, an R package for AIRR-Seq data exploration, was used to implement custom analyses. A few samples yielding fewer than 5000 total TRB sequences were excluded, leaving approximately 190 analyzed HIV repertoires. Of the roughly 180 retained HIV repertoires, over 55 were collected before and about 130 after ART initiation. Each repertoire was downsampled to 5000 TRB nucleotide sequences, and summary statistics were averaged across 100 downsampling iterations. TRB sequences were retained for analysis only if CDR3 regions of at least seven amino acids were present. A Shannon entropy-derived clonality score and the Gini coefficient were used to measure diversity. In the repertoire networks, any two of the top 5000 CDR3 amino acid sequences were connected whenever the two sequences differed by an edit distance of one. For TRB CDR3 amino acid sequences, GLIPH2 was used to predict antigen specificity groups and MHC restriction. CDR3 amino acid sequences were matched against VDJdb and McPAS-TCR to flag known CMV, EBV, HIV or tissue antigen associations. Pre-ART, post-ART and control groups were compared with Wilcoxon signed-rank tests and Holm-Bonferroni correction. TCRdb's version of the immuneACCESS table is confined to in-frame rearrangements and falls short of the full clone set. An unresolved V gene accounts for under half of the shortfall where checked; the remainder is of unknown origin. V and J calls and clone size come straight from that table; D and trimming were deduced from the DNA. Here the sample has roughly 28,000 clones; approximately 88% occur a single time. The ten largest clonotypes hold over 3.5% of the sample.

The germline V and J ends show losses of 1 base and 8 bases respectively, and no gene match explains 11 bases of the junction. The CDR3 numbers 15 residues from cysteine through phenylalanine. CDR3 DNA is the only sequence kept; it has 45 bases, read in frame from the first base. From a lookup of the germline V gene, CDR1 and CDR2 are SGDLS and YYNGEE. Inclusion was restricted to participants for whom at least one PBMC sample before ART initiation and at least two post-ART samples were available. All participants with HIV were treated in the United States of America. Before DNA extraction, cryopreserved samples of about 0.95-10 million PBMC were thawed and then washed. At the time of the earliest PBMC sample, participants with HIV were aged between about 20 and 54 years. Per participant, PBMC samples came from 1-4 timepoints prior to ART initiation and 2-8 timepoints following ART initiation, for a median of 7 samples. Serial HIV viral load, CD4+ T-cell count, ART history and demographic data were obtained for every participant. A Qiagen kit on a QIAcube was used to extract genomic DNA from unsorted PBMC, with samples processed in batches of 12.

The chain links TRBV9 with TRBJ1-2; the central 7 bases match TRBD1. The sample here was unsorted PBMCs, taken 0.5 years after starting antiretroviral therapy. This sequence was found in a woman aged 18-29 years with HIV. The base sequence is TGTGCCAGCAGCGTACCGGACAGGACCAAAGAGGGCTACACCTTC. Its amino acids are CASSVPDRTKEGYTF.